The next 27 T cell receptor beta chains were all read from a single sample in a study of vaccination and CD4 T cells after COVID-19. With the Oncomine TCR Beta short-read assay, DNA from cultured CD4+ T cells was sequenced. TCRdb re-derived calls from the PCR reads in MiXCR, one entry per CDR3 protein. This table holds roughly 12,000 distinct CDR3 sequences, roughly half found once. These TCRs' antigens remain unknown. Described treatment: 10-day PBMC culture with coronavirus spike peptide pools or control peptides (ViraFEST assay). The sample was CD4+ T cells from blood, cultured in vitro. All receptors derive from a human donor who had recovered from COVID-19.

This clonotype has more than one count but fewer than ten. The gene calls are TRBV6-4 and TRBJ1-5; no reliable D call. V shed 1 base and J shed 0 bases, with 16 bases lying between them. The CDR3 spans 18 residues. CDR1 MRHNA and CDR2 SNTAGT come from the germline V gene. This CDR3 is CASSDLSLAEYSNQPQHF. The CDR3 DNA reads as TGTGCCAGCAGTGACTTAAGCTTGGCGGAATATAGCAATCAGCCCCAGCATTTT.

This clonotype was observed a handful of times. V and J are TRBV20-1 and TRBJ2-3, with TRBD2 matching 14 bases. Germline CDR1 DFQATT, CDR2 SNEGSKA (reference sequence). CDR3 length: 15 residues. V dropped 5 bases and J dropped 5; count of bases not matched to a gene: 6. This chain's CDR3 is CSADRLAGGIDTQYF. The CDR3 DNA follows: TGCAGTGCTGACCGACTAGCGGGAGGGATAGATACGCAGTATTTT.

In its sample, this clonotype ranks as medium-sized. The V gene is TRBV19, the J gene TRBJ2-3; D gene uncertain. V gave up 3 bases and J gave up 2 bases, with 15 bases separating them. The CDR3 is 16 amino acids. CDR1 is LNHDA and CDR2 is SQIVND in the germline V gene (reference sequence). The CDR3 spells CASSIYTAEYTDTQYF. The CDR3 DNA is TGTGCCAGTAGTATTTACACAGCTGAATACACAGATACGCAGTATTTT.

The chain joins TRBV9 to TRBJ2-3; 8 nucleotides agree with TRBD2. The V and J ends lost 6 bases and 0 bases, in that order; junction bases with no gene match: 9. Per the germline V gene, CDR1 is SGDLS and CDR2 is YYNGEE. CDR3 length equals 16 residues. The CDR3 sequence is CASTLAASTSTDTQYF. In DNA, the CDR3 is TGTGCCAGCACACTAGCGGCCTCCACAAGCACAGATACGCAGTATTTT.

CDR3 sequence: CASSYTSGRETQYF. In DNA, the CDR3 is TGCGCCAGCAGCTATACTAGCGGGAGAGAGACCCAGTACTTC. The gene calls are TRBV5-1 and TRBJ2-5; 11 bases match TRBD2. The CDR3 extends over 14 amino acids. The V segment lost 3 bases and the J segment 4 bases; nucleotides outside the gene matches: 2. Germline CDR1 reads SGHRS; CDR2 reads YFSETQ.

The V gene is TRBV2, the J gene TRBJ2-7; no firm D call. From germline, CDR1 is SNHLY and CDR2 FYNNEI. This CDR3 is 14 amino acids long. V lost 2 bases, J lost 0 bases, and 8 bases lay in between. Here the CDR3 reads CASSETDNSYEQYF. CDR3 DNA sequence: TGTGCCAGCAGTGAAACCGACAACTCCTACGAGCAGTACTTC.

The rearrangement uses TRBV21-1 and TRBJ1-2. TRBV21-1 is reported as a pseudogene. The CDR3 totals 15 residues. The CDR3 bases are TGTGCCAGCAGCAAAGCGAAGAGAGAGTCCTATGGCTACACCTTC. This gives the protein CASSKAKRESYGYTF.

This clonotype was seen more than once but under ten times. This chain connects TRBV7-9 to TRBJ1-5, with 9 bases fitting TRBD1. CDR3 length: 15 residues. V lost 1 base, J lost 3 bases, and 1 base stayed unmatched. Germline V gene data show CDR1 as SEHNR and CDR2 as FQNEAQ (reference sequence). The CDR3 sequence: CASSLGTGANQPQHF. In DNA, the CDR3 is TGTGCCAGCAGCTTAGGGACAGGGGCCAATCAGCCCCAGCATTTT.

This clonotype was detected a few times. The chain employs TRBV20-1 and TRBJ2-1; 9 nucleotides agree with TRBD1. Germline V gives CDR1 DFQATT, CDR2 SNEGSKA (reference sequence). The junction had 15 bases not matched to a gene; V was cut back by 1 base and J by 8 bases. The CDR3 spans 17 residues. CDR3 nucleotides: TGCAGTGCTAGAGCCCCGGGACAGGGAAGGTTGTCGGATGAGCAGTTCTTC. It yields the protein CSARAPGQGRLSDEQFF.

The rearrangement joins TRBV6-5 to TRBJ1-1; 7 nucleotides agree with TRBD1. Germline V CDR1 and CDR2: MNHEY, SVGAGI. This CDR3 has 14 residues. The junction had 3 bases not matched to a gene; V was cut back by 0 bases and J by 5 bases. The CDR3 DNA reads TGTGCCAGCAGTTACTCGGAGGGGGCGACTGAAGCTTTCTTT. Amino acid sequence: CASSYSEGATEAFF.

The genes are TRBV7-3 and TRBJ2-2, with 9 bases fitting TRBD1. This CDR3 spans 14 amino acids. The germline gives CDR1 SGHTA, CDR2 FQGTGA. V trimming: 7 bases; J trimming: 6 bases; junction bases outside the gene matches: 6. The CDR3 sequence is CASNLQGASGELFF. The CDR3 DNA follows: TGTGCCAGCAACCTACAGGGGGCGTCCGGGGAGCTGTTTTTT.

The chain couples TRBV6-2 or TRBV6-3 to TRBJ2-4; D may be TRBD1 (5 bases). Trimming took 7 bases from V and 7 from J, leaving 17 bases between them. The V gene's germline CDR1 is MNHEY and CDR2 SVGEGT. The CDR3 contains 14 residues. CDR3 DNA: TGTGCCAGCACCGACCCAGGGAAGGGGAACATTCAGTACTTC. This sequence encodes CASTDPGKGNIQYF.

This clonotype was seen more than once but under ten times. The J gene is TRBJ2-4, the V gene TRBV15, with 12 nucleotides matching TRBD2. V trimming: 0 bases; J trimming: 7 bases; junction bases outside the gene matches: 7. Germline CDR1 reads LNHNV; CDR2 reads YYDKDF (reference sequence). The CDR3 is made up of 17 amino acids. CDR3: CATSRDPTSGSVNIQYF. CDR3 DNA sequence: TGTGCCACCAGCAGAGATCCGACTAGCGGGAGTGTGAACATTCAGTACTTC.

By share, this clonotype counts as large. This chain connects TRBV6-1 to TRBJ2-7; D remains unclear. CDR1 and CDR2 from the germline V gene are MNHNS and SASEGT. The CDR3 spans 13 residues. The V gene lost 4 bases and the J gene lost 1 base, with 8 bases spanning the gap. This CDR3 is CASSVGKSYEQYF. The DNA of the CDR3 is TGTGCCAGCAGTGTGGGAAAATCCTACGAGCAGTACTTC.

CDR3 residues: CSARWGSSGELFF. The CDR3 DNA sequence: TGCAGTGCTCGATGGGGTAGCAGCGGGGAGCTGTTTTTT. The gene calls are TRBV20-1 and TRBJ2-2; D uncertain. Trimming removed 5 bases at V and 7 bases at J, with 14 bases between. Germline V gene data show CDR1 as DFQATT and CDR2 as SNEGSKA (reference sequence). CDR3 length equals 13 residues.

The table lists this clonotype with a few counts. This sequence joins TRBV12-5 and TRBJ1-2; D call uncertain. The CDR3 is 12 amino acids. Germline CDR1 is LGHNT and CDR2 is FRNRAP. V dropped 5 bases and J dropped 2 bases, with 6 bases sitting between them. Written as DNA, the CDR3 is TGTGCTAGTGGTACTTCGAACTATGGCTACACCTTC. It specifies CASGTSNYGYTF.

The chain links TRBV20-1 to TRBJ1-5; no firm D call. The CDR3 consists of 14 residues. Germline V gene lookup returns CDR1 DFQATT and CDR2 SNEGSKA (reference sequence). The germline V and J ends were trimmed by 4 bases and 1 base, with 11 bases remaining between them. In nucleotides, the CDR3 is TGCAGTGCTACGGCAGAAACAAGCAATCAGCCCCAGCATTTT. Its protein is CSATAETSNQPQHF.

This clonotype was recorded a few times. The CDR3 sequence: CASSPLRGSTTYEQYF. The DNA for the CDR3 is TGTGCCAGCAGCCCCCTTCGCGGGTCGACCACCTACGAGCAGTACTTC. V gene TRBV11-3 combines with J gene TRBJ2-7, with a possible D match to TRBD2 (5 bases). Germline CDR1 SGHNT, CDR2 YENEEA. There are 16 residues in the CDR3. Trimming stripped 5 bases from V and 2 bases from J, with 19 bases between.

The chain carries TRBV2 and TRBJ2-2; TRBD1 matches 9 bases. V was clipped by 7 bases and J by 4 bases; unmatched bases: 7. This CDR3 contains 15 residues. The V gene's germline CDR1 is SNHLY and CDR2 FYNNEI. CDR3 amino acids: CASILQGASTGELFF. The DNA for the CDR3 is TGTGCCAGCATCTTACAGGGGGCCTCCACCGGGGAGCTGTTTTTT.

This clonotype appeared a single time. This chain connects TRBV4-2 to TRBJ2-3; D might be TRBD1 (6 bases). The CDR3 sequence is 15 residues long. Germline CDR1 is LGHNA and CDR2 is YNFKEQ. The V and J ends lost 1 base and 3 bases respectively, with 11 bases between them. The CDR3, as DNA: TGTGCCAGCAGCCAAGTGGATACAGGGACAGATACGCAGTATTTT. Its translation: CASSQVDTGTDTQYF.

The table lists this clonotype with a few counts. This chain connects TRBV7-9 to TRBJ2-5, with D perhaps matching TRBD2 (6 bases). This CDR3 spans 12 amino acids. From germline, CDR1 is SEHNR and CDR2 FQNEAQ (reference sequence). Trimming shortened V by 4 bases and J by 5 bases, and 8 bases separated the two germline ends. The CDR3 DNA is TGTGCCAGCAGCTGGGGGAGGGAGACCCAGTACTTC. Translation: CASSWGRETQYF. Full variable domain (missing parts from reference TRBV7-9 and TRBJ2-5): DTGVSQNPRHKITKRGQNVTFRCDPISEHNRLYWYRQTLGQGPEFLTYFQNEAQLEKSRLLSDRFSAERPKGSFSTLEIQRTEQGDSAMYLCASSWGRETQYFGPGTRLLVL.

In its sample, this clonotype was seen a few times. This chain joins TRBV20-1 and TRBJ2-2; no definite D call. The V and J ends lost 3 bases and 11 bases respectively, with 10 bases between them. Germline CDR1 is DFQATT and CDR2 is SNEGSKA (reference sequence). The CDR3 spans 11 residues. Here the CDR3 DNA reads TGCAGTGCTAGTAGGGCTACTGAGCTGTTTTTT. It specifies CSASRATELFF.

The chain carries TRBV2 and TRBJ1-1; D not resolved. Germline lookup yields CDR1 SNHLY and CDR2 FYNNEI. This CDR3 is built from 11 residues. Trimming removed 7 bases at V and 1 base at J, with 4 bases between. CDR3: CASTENTEAFF. The CDR3 bases are TGTGCCAGCACTGAGAACACTGAAGCTTTCTTT.

This clonotype was seen only a few times. This rearrangement joins TRBV24-1 to TRBJ1-2; D is undetermined. This CDR3 has 15 amino acids. Between the trimmed V and J ends, which lost 3 bases and 8 bases, there was a span of 18 bases. The germline V gene encodes CDR1 KGHDR and CDR2 SFDVKD. The CDR3 sequence: CATSDPHLGLGGYTF. CDR3 sequence (DNA): TGTGCCACCAGTGATCCTCACCTAGGGCTGGGGGGCTACACCTTC.

This chain links TRBV7-9 with TRBJ2-5; D gene ambiguous. V was trimmed by 5 bases and J by 1 base, leaving 11 bases between them. Germline CDR1 and CDR2: SEHNR and FQNEAQ (reference sequence). CDR3 length: 14 residues. In nucleotides, the CDR3 is TGTGCCAGCAGCGAAAACAGTCCCCAAGAGACCCAGTACTTC. This sequence encodes CASSENSPQETQYF.

V is TRBV10-3 and J is TRBJ2-1, with TRBD2 matching over 8 bases. V was pared by 10 bases and J by 11 bases, with 13 bases of the junction left unmatched. Germline CDR1 reads ENHRY; CDR2 reads SYGVKD. This CDR3 contains 13 residues. CDR3 sequence reads: CATLAFGGEKQFF. The CDR3 coding sequence is TGTGCCACCCTGGCCTTCGGGGGGGAAAAGCAGTTCTTC.

The V gene is TRBV4-1, the J gene TRBJ2-7; 12 nucleotides line up with TRBD1. J was trimmed by 6 bases and V by 6 bases; bases with no gene match: 18. The CDR3 is made up of 18 amino acids. The germline CDR1 and CDR2 sequences are MGHRA and YSYEKL. The CDR3 is CASRRNIRRDRGQSEQYF. Here the CDR3 DNA reads TGCGCCAGCAGACGCAATATCCGCCGGGACAGGGGGCAATCCGAGCAGTACTTC.